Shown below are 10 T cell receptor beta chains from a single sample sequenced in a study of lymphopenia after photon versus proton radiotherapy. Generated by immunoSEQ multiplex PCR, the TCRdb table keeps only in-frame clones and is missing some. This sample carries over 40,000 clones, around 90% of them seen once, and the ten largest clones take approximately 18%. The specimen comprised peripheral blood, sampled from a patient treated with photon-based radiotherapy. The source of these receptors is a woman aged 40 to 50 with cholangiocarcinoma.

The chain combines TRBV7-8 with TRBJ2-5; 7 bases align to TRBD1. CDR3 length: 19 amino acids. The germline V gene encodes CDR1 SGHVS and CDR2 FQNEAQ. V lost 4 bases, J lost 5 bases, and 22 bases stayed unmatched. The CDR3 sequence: CASSSPHYRGLPQRETQYF. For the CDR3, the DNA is TGTGCCAGCAGCTCCCCACATTACAGGGGATTACCTCAAAGGGAGACCCAGTACTTC.

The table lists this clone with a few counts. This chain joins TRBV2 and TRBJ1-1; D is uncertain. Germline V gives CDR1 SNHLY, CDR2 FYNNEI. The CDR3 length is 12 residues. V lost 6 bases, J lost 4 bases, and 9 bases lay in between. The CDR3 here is CASRGPSTEAFF. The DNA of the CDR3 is TGTGCCAGCAGAGGGCCTAGCACTGAAGCTTTCTTT.

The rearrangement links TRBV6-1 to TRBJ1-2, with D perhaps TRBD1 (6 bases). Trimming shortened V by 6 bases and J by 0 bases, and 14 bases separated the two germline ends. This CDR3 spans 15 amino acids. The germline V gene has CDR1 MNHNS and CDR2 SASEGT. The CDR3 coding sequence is TGTGCCAGCAGCCATCCGACAGGATCTAACTATGGCTACACCTTC. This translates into CASSHPTGSNYGYTF.

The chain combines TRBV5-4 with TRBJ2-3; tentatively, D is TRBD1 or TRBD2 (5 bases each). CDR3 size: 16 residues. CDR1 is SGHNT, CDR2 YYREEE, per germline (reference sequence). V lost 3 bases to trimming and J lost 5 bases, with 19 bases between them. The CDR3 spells CASSSGASFGEDTQYF. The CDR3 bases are TGTGCCAGCAGCTCCGGGGCCTCCTTTGGTGAAGATACGCAGTATTTT. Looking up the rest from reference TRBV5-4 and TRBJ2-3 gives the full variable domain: ETGVTQSPTHLIKTRGQQVTLRCSSQSGHNTVSWYQQALGQGPQFIFQYYREEENGRGNFPPRFSGLQFPNYSSELNVNALELDDSALYLCASSSGASFGEDTQYFGPGTRLTVL.

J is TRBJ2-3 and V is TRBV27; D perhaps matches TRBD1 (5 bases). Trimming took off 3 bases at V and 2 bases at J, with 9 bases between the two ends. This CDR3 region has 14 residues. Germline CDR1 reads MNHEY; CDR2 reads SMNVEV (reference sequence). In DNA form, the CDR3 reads TGTGCCAGCAGTTTGGGCAGGGCCACAGATACGCAGTATTTT. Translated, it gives CASSLGRATDTQYF.

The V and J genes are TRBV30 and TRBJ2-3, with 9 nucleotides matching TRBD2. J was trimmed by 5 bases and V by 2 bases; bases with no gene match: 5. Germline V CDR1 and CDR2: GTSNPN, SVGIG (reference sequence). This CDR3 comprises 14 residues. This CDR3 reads CAWSLLAGIDTQYF. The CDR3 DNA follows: TGTGCCTGGAGTCTACTAGCGGGCATAGATACGCAGTATTTT. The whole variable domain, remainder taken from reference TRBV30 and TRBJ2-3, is SQTIHQWPATLVQPVGSPLSLECTVEGTSNPNLYWYRQAAGRGLQLLFYSVGIGQISSEVPQNLSASRPQDRQFILSSKKLLLSDSGFYLCAWSLLAGIDTQYFGPGTRLTVL.

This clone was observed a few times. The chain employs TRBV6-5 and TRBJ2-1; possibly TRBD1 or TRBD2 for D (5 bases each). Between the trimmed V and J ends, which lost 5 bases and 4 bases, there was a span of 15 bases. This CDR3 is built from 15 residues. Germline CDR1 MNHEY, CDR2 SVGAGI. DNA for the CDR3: TGTGCCAGCAGTACCTCCGGGGACGGGTACAATGAGCAGTTCTTC. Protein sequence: CASSTSGDGYNEQFF.

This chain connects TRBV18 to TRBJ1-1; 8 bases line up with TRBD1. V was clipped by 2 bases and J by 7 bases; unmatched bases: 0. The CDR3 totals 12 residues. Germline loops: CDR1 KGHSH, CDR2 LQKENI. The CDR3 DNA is TGTGCCAGCTCACCAGACAGGGGTGAAGCTTTCTTT. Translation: CASSPDRGEAFF.

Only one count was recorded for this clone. The CDR3 loop reads CATTRPGTANEKLFF. The CDR3 coding sequence is TGTGCCACCACCCGCCCAGGGACAGCTAATGAAAAACTGTTTTTT. This chain joins TRBV7-9 and TRBJ1-4; 7 bases map to TRBD1. In germline, CDR1 is SEHNR, CDR2 FQNEAQ (reference sequence). Trimming cost V 10 bases and J 3 bases; bases outside gene matches: 11. This CDR3 is 15 amino acids long.

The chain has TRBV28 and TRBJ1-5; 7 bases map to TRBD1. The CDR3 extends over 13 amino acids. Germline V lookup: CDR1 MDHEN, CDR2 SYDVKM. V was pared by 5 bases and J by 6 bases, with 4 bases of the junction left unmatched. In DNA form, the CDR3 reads TGTGCCAGCAGTACAGGGGTTGGTCAGCCCCAGCATTTT. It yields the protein CASSTGVGQPQHF.